The 20 T cell receptor beta chains below come from one sample, sequenced in a study of molecular identifiers for immune sequencing clone quantification. One entry per CDR3 protein, called by TCRdb with MiXCR from the PCR reads. Among 55,000 to 75,000 distinct CDR3 sequences listed, about a fifth were seen once. Sequences were obtained from naive CD8+ T cells from blood, with Jurkat cell RNA spiked in. As to subset: FACS-sorted CD8+CD4-CCR7+CD45RA+ naive T cells. Source of these receptors: a human donor in good health. Some libraries in this study had Jurkat cell RNA spiked in.

The rearrangement uses TRBV5-5 and TRBJ2-1; 12 bases map to TRBD2. V trimming: 2 bases; J trimming: 9 bases; junction bases outside the gene matches: 9. This CDR3 has 16 amino acids. CDR1 is SGHKS and CDR2 is YYEKEE in the germline V gene (reference sequence). The CDR3 nucleotides are TGTGCCAGCAGCTTTACGACTAGCGGGAGAGTGAGTGAGCAGTTCTTC. Its translation is CASSFTTSGRVSEQFF.

A remark on this clonotype: A single base separates this from a much larger clone, so it may be a read error. This rearrangement joins TRBV7-6 to TRBJ2-2; D is perhaps TRBD1 or TRBD2 (5 bases each). CDR1 and CDR2 (germline): SGHVS, FNYEAQ. This CDR3 has 12 residues. The CDR3 region has the DNA TGTGCCAGCAGCTTAGGCGTAGGGGAGCTGCTTTTT. Protein: CASSLGVGELLF.

This clonotype was recorded at least ten times. The rearrangement uses TRBV6-6 and TRBJ2-7; 8 bases align to TRBD2. The V and J ends lost 5 bases and 4 bases, in that order; junction bases with no gene match: 10. This CDR3 contains 15 residues. Germline CDR1 MNHNY, CDR2 SVGAGI (reference sequence). For the CDR3, the DNA is TGTGCCAGCAGTGGGGTCCAGCGGGAGTTTTACGAGCAGTACTTC. It codes for CASSGVQREFYEQYF.

Many counts were recorded for this clonotype. This chain links TRBV6-2 or TRBV6-3 with TRBJ2-3; 10 nucleotides match TRBD2. V lost 7 bases to trimming and J lost 0 bases; unmatched junction nucleotides: 4. The germline gives CDR1 MNHEY, CDR2 SVGEGT. This CDR3 is built from 15 residues. This chain's CDR3 is CASKETSGSTDTQYF. Written as DNA, the CDR3 is TGTGCCAGCAAAGAGACTAGCGGGAGCACAGATACGCAGTATTTT.

This clonotype was seen at least ten times. This clone may be a read error of a much larger clone one base away. The rearrangement uses TRBV20-1 and TRBJ1-1, with D perhaps TRBD1 (6 bases). Germline CDR1 reads DFQATT; CDR2 reads SNEGSKA (reference sequence). The CDR3 contains 18 residues. CDR3 in amino acids: CSARDFLRPQGSNTKAFF. The CDR3 DNA reads as TGCAGTGCTAGAGATTTCTTACGTCCGCAGGGGTCGAACACTAAAGCTTTCTTT.

In regard to this clonotype: A much larger clonotype is one base distant, so this may be a read error. This sequence joins TRBV27 and TRBJ2-7, with D perhaps matching TRBD2 (7 bases). V dropped 6 bases and J dropped 6 bases, with 18 bases sitting between them. CDR1 is MNHEY and CDR2 is SMNVEV in the germline V gene (reference sequence). The CDR3 is made up of 14 amino acids. This CDR3 reads CASSSQGGVREQYF. The CDR3 coding sequence is TGTGCCAGCAGCTCACAGGGAGGGGTCCGCGAGCAGTACTTC.

This clonotype has a count of ten or more. The chain employs TRBV4-1 and TRBJ2-2; TRBD1 is a possible D gene (7 bases). There are 17 residues in the CDR3. V shed 0 bases and J shed 6 bases, with 17 bases lying between them. The V gene's germline CDR1 is MGHRA and CDR2 YSYEKL. The CDR3 loop reads CASSQDPPTGEAGELFF. The CDR3 DNA reads as TGCGCCAGCAGCCAAGATCCCCCCACAGGGGAGGCCGGGGAGCTGTTTTTT.

This clonotype was observed many times. V is TRBV29-1 and J is TRBJ2-1; D might be TRBD2 (6 bases). CDR1 is SQVTM, CDR2 ANQGSEA, per germline. Trimming shortened V by 3 bases and J by 1 base, and 10 bases separated the two germline ends. The CDR3 runs to 14 residues. The CDR3 is CSVDTGDSYNEQFF. The CDR3 coding sequence is TGCAGCGTTGATACGGGGGATTCCTACAATGAGCAGTTCTTC.

Many counts were recorded for this clonotype. The chain has TRBV3-1 and TRBJ2-2; 7 positions agree with TRBD1. This CDR3 is built from 15 residues. The V and J ends lost 1 base and 6 bases, in that order; junction bases with no gene match: 5. CDR1 LGHDT and CDR2 YNNKEL come from the germline V gene (reference sequence). The CDR3 sequence: CASSQGQGVAGELFF. The CDR3 bases are TGTGCCAGCAGCCAAGGACAGGGTGTGGCCGGGGAGCTGTTTTTT.

This clonotype was counted a few times. V usage is TRBV12-3 or TRBV12-4 and J usage is TRBJ2-1, with 7 bases identical to TRBD1. There are 12 residues in the CDR3. V shed 5 bases and J 10 bases; nucleotides not matched to a gene: 5. The CDR3 region has the DNA TGTGCCAGCAGTCCGACAGGGCACGAGCAGTTCTTC. Translated: CASSPTGHEQFF.

In the case of this clonotype: A clone one base away is much larger, so this may be a read error. V is TRBV30 and J is TRBJ2-7, with TRBD1 matching 9 bases. The J call may be wrong; the DNA end is better matched by TRBJ2-1. This CDR3 is 14 amino acids long. In germline, CDR1 is GTSNPN, CDR2 SVGIG (reference sequence). The CDR3 DNA is TGTGCCTGGAGTGTGGGACAGGGCCCCTACGAGCAGTTCTTC. This gives the protein CAWSVGQGPYEQFF.

The chain links TRBV13 to TRBJ2-1, with 10 bases fitting TRBD2. Germline-derived CDR1 and CDR2 are PRHDT and FYEKMQ (reference sequence). V lost 5 bases, J lost 8 bases, and 6 bases stayed unmatched. This CDR3 is built from 14 residues. The CDR3 is CASSLGTSDHEQFF. CDR3 DNA: TGTGCCAGCAGCCTCGGGACTAGCGACCATGAGCAGTTCTTC.

This clonotype was counted once. One junction end disagrees with the germline gene, perhaps due to a read error. The genes are TRBV12-3 or TRBV12-4 and TRBJ1-1; D may be TRBD1 (5 bases). The CDR3 extends over 11 amino acids. The chain's CDR3 is CDSTKGTEAFF. In DNA form, the CDR3 reads TGTGACAGCACCAAGGGGACTGAAGCTTTCTTT.

This clonotype came up many times. V usage is TRBV7-6 and J usage is TRBJ2-3; D might be TRBD1 (6 bases). Germline CDR1 and CDR2: SGHVS and FNYEAQ. The CDR3 consists of 17 residues. Trimming stripped 5 bases from V and 0 bases from J, with 18 bases between. The CDR3 DNA reads TGTGCCAGCAGCGGAACAGCAGGGGTCCTTAGCACAGATACGCAGTATTTT. Translating it yields CASSGTAGVLSTDTQYF. The variable domain in full, completed from reference TRBV7-6 and TRBJ2-3, reads GAGVSQSPRYKVTKRGQDVALRCDPISGHVSLYWYRQALGQGPEFLTYFNYEAQQDKSGLPNDRFSAERPEGSISTLTIQRTEQRDSAMYRCASSGTAGVLSTDTQYFGPGTRLTVL.

This clonotype was counted between two and nine times. The V gene is TRBV7-9, the J gene TRBJ1-4, with 7 bases lining up with TRBD1. The CDR3 sequence is 11 residues long. Germline V gene sequence: CDR1 SEHNR, CDR2 FQNEAQ (reference sequence). V was pared by 5 bases and J by 14 bases, with 5 bases of the junction left unmatched. CDR3 amino acids: CASSLPGQLFF. The CDR3 region has the DNA TGTGCCAGCAGCCTCCCGGGACAGCTGTTTTTT.

This clonotype turned up a few times. This rearrangement joins TRBV13 to TRBJ2-1, with 7 bases that match TRBD2. In germline, CDR1 is PRHDT, CDR2 FYEKMQ (reference sequence). The CDR3 is made up of 16 amino acids. Trimming took 4 bases from V and 0 from J; bases not matched to a gene: 6. The DNA for the CDR3 is TGTGCCAGCAGCTCTCTAGCGGATGGCTCCTACAATGAGCAGTTCTTC. Protein sequence: CASSSLADGSYNEQFF.

This clonotype was seen repeatedly, ten times or more. The rearrangement uses TRBV7-2 and TRBJ2-2; D gene uncertain. The CDR3 consists of 14 residues. V lost 2 bases, J lost 6 bases, and 10 bases lay in between. Looked up from germline, CDR1 is SGHTA and CDR2 is FQGNSA. The chain's CDR3 is CASSLLAGAGELFF. DNA for the CDR3: TGTGCCAGCAGCTTATTAGCTGGGGCCGGGGAGCTGTTTTTT.

This clonotype showed up many times. V usage is TRBV7-8 and J usage is TRBJ2-5; D remains unclear. Trimming left V 5 bases short and J 1 base short, with 20 bases between. CDR1 and CDR2 from the germline V gene are SGHVS and FQNEAQ. The CDR3 has 17 residues. CDR3 protein: CASSPLPPGRSQETQYF. The CDR3 DNA sequence: TGTGCCAGCAGCCCCCTTCCCCCTGGGCGGTCCCAAGAGACCCAGTACTTC.

This clonotype was recorded at least ten times. V gene TRBV4-2 combines with J gene TRBJ2-3, with D possibly TRBD1 on 6 matching bases. The CDR3 consists of 16 residues. V was cut by 4 bases and J by 3 bases, with 17 bases left in between. The germline gives CDR1 LGHNA, CDR2 YNFKEQ. This CDR3 reads CASSPLPGQATDTQYF. CDR3 DNA sequence: TGTGCCAGCAGCCCCCTACCGGGACAAGCTACAGATACGCAGTATTTT.

This clonotype came up once. Its ends do not fully match the called genes, so a read error is possible. The chain joins TRBV7-9 to TRBJ1-4; D ambiguous. The CDR3 has 13 amino acids. The germline gives CDR1 SEHNR, CDR2 FQNEAQ (reference sequence). The CDR3 reads CDSSLVVNEKLFF. In DNA, the CDR3 is TGTGACAGCAGCTTAGTTGTTAATGAAAAATTGTTTTTT.